The following is a TCR beta chain sequence with its context. The antigen is not known. This sample is part of a study of response to subunit inactivated influenza vaccine. Overall study findings and caveats: Seasonal influenza vaccination, on each occasion, was suggested by the authors to recruit few new T cells.

In TCRdb, the RT-PCR reads were re-called with MiXCR into one record per CDR3 protein. The sample lists under 950,000 distinct CDR3 sequences, about 20% seen once, with roughly a tenth in the top ten. The germline V and J ends were trimmed by 3 bases and 4 bases, with 10 bases remaining between them. From germline, CDR1 is KGHSH and CDR2 LQKENI. The CDR3 has 13 amino acids. The specimen was PBMCs from blood, collected less than 6 days after vaccination. V is TRBV18 and J is TRBJ2-7; the D is unclear. The TCR originated in a man in his fifties who received an inactivated influenza vaccine. CDR3 sequence: CASSPPHLYEQYF. The CDR3 DNA reads as TGTGCCAGCTCACCCCCACACCTTTACGAGCAGTACTTC.